Described below is a single T cell receptor (beta chain) sequence and its context. The specificity of this receptor is unknown. No base-level quality is on record; no much larger clone is a single base apart. V and J are trimmed by 4 bases and 4 bases, and the gene matches miss 6 bases of the junction. From the cysteine up to the phenylalanine, the CDR3 has a length of 16 residues. Only the CDR3 portion is preserved as DNA: 48 bases, with reading frame beginning at the first base. According to the germline V gene, CDR1 reads SNHLY and CDR2 reads FYNNEI. Using the deep immunoSEQ assay, TCR CDR3 regions were amplified from genomic DNA by multiplex PCR. Genomic DNA extracted from each cell subset was distributed evenly over all wells of several immunoSEQ 96-well plates, and each plate served as one replicate. For sorted subsets, approximately 210 ng genomic DNA, equal to some 28,000 T cell genomes, was loaded into each replicate PCR. The purified libraries were quantified using a Qubit 3.0 fluorometer, sized with a Bioanalyzer 2100, and then quantified again using the KAPA Library Quantification kit. Each immunoSEQ 96-well plate was sequenced on its own single-read 150-cycle Illumina NextSeq 550 flow cell. Per the original workflow: Because only junctional sequences without quality scores were contained in the immunoSEQ output, filtering matching that applied to full-length reads could not be performed. To assign V/J genes and CDR3, sequences were annotated using PyIR, a Python wrapper for IgBLAST v1.9, with IMGT germline references. Reads were filtered out if the reads had weak V/J assignments (E-value above 1e-6), no CDR3, stop codons, out-of-frame junctions, or ambiguous translated residues. V3J clonotypes were defined by identical inferred V gene, J gene, and CDR3 amino acid sequence. The percentage overlap between two repertoires was calculated by dividing the number of shared unique clonotypes by the size of the smaller repertoire. RTK rarefaction, the Chao1 estimator, and Recon v2.1 estimates of unobserved clonotypes were used to assess repertoire richness. Generation probabilities for all TCRbeta clonotypes obtained by the gDNA method from a handful of donors were computed using OLGA. TCRdb took over this immuneACCESS table, retaining in-frame rearrangements with V and J assigned. Such tables are incomplete; in checked studies, under half of the missing clones stem from an unresolved V gene, and the remainder is unexplained. V and J calls and clone size are those listed in that table; D and trimming were worked out from the DNA. The sample includes 2,500,000 or so clones, with about 90% observed a single time. The biggest ten clones account for 0.3% to 0.4% of the sample.

Donors were healthy HIV-negative adults with no recently reported acute infections or vaccinations. Every donor was a Caucasian adult residing in Nashville, Tennessee, USA. CD4+ T cells were enriched by magnetic negative selection; naive cells were then positively selected on CD45RA, and the negative fraction formed the memory subset. After blood collection by leukapheresis, PBMCs were isolated using Ficoll-Histopaque density gradient centrifugation and then cryopreserved in the vapor phase of liquid nitrogen. Purity and quantity of every magnetically sorted T cell population were checked by analytical flow cytometry. Genomic DNA was isolated from each sorted fraction and quantified by UV absorbance on a Nanodrop 2000c. This sample was taken from a study of shared clonotypes between healthy human individuals (dated by TCRdb to 2020 to 2022). In terms of the full investigation: The cohort comprised a couple of women and a few men aged 18 to 49 years. To increase sequencing depth and limit assay-specific biases, TCR repertoire library preparation and sequencing were carried out by different laboratories using diverse techniques. Each donor's leukapheresis produced roughly between roughly 0.85 and 10 billion PBMCs. To estimate repertoire size and how much clonotypes are shared between individuals, the study performed deep sequencing of blood TCR repertoires from a few healthy adults. For each donor, CD4 naive and CD4 memory were each given three plates, CD8 naive was given two plates, and CD8 memory was given one plate. Points the paper makes about the study in general: Naive subsets generally had larger estimated clonotype richness than memory subsets did. The genetic and exposure-history diversity represented was limited by the small number of donors. Sampling was limited to blood, and TCR repertoires in tissue likely differ from TCR repertoires in blood. Clonotypes shared by all four sorted-subset donors showed higher generation probabilities than non-shared clonotypes. Across several donors, around 5.4% of naive CD4, roughly 3.8% of naive CD8, under 2.5% of memory CD4, and 0.4% of memory CD8 clonotypes were shared. Pairwise subsampling indicated that sequencing depth was expected to affect the degree of clonotype sharing among donors. Even with the large sequencing depth, rarefaction of the sorted-subset datasets indicated that sequencing was incomplete.

The chain is assembled from TRBV2 and TRBJ2-2, and TRBD2 matches 10 of the central bases. Sample: naive CD4+ T cells from PBMCs. The meaning of the sample's cell subset or site label: CD45RA+ positively selected. This clonotype was sampled from a man between 18 and 29 years old in good health. Some clones in this sample may be carry-over from other donors' samples. The CDR3 reads as follows: CASSGSGRGRTGELFF. The sequenced DNA: TGTGCCAGCAGTGGGAGCGGGAGGGGTCGCACCGGGGAGCTGTTTTTT.